The 12 T cell receptor beta chains listed next were all sequenced from one sample in a study of blood T cell repertoires in COVID-19 (dated by TCRdb to 2020 to 2021). Receptor libraries were prepared by the immunoSEQ multiplex PCR assay. Not all clones reach the TCRdb copy of this immuneACCESS table, which keeps in-frame sequences only. Checked studies attribute under half of the gap to unresolved V genes and leave the rest unexplained. This sample is represented by over 40,000 clones; roughly 85% of them were singletons. Of the sample, about 2.7% is held by the ten largest clones. Specimen: peripheral blood. Receptor source: a man aged 80 or over with acute or convalescent COVID-19.

The V gene is TRBV6-2 or TRBV6-3, the J gene TRBJ2-7; TRBD1 matches 11 bases. Germline V gene lookup returns CDR1 MNHEY and CDR2 SVGEGT. CDR3 length equals 17 residues. Trimming removed 5 bases from V and 3 bases from J; junction bases left unmatched: 12. The CDR3 protein is CASSLDRGLPGSYEQYF. The DNA of the CDR3 is TGTGCCAGCAGTCTGGACAGGGGGCTTCCAGGTAGCTACGAGCAGTACTTC.

This clone was picked up one time. This rearrangement joins TRBV18 to TRBJ1-6; D may be TRBD1 (5 bases). Germline V gene sequence: CDR1 KGHSH, CDR2 LQKENI. The CDR3 runs to 14 residues. Trimming shortened V by 5 bases and J by 5 bases, and 10 bases separated the two germline ends. This CDR3 reads CASSGAFNNSPLHF. CDR3 nucleotides: TGTGCCAGCTCAGGGGCCTTCAATAATTCACCCCTCCACTTT.

The rearrangement joins TRBV15 to TRBJ2-3; perhaps TRBD2 as D (6 bases). The CDR3 covers 20 residues. Germline V gene lookup returns CDR1 LNHNV and CDR2 YYDKDF (reference sequence). With 0 bases removed from V and 6 bases from J, the gap between germline ends came to 28 bases. CDR3 nucleotide sequence: TGTGCCACCAGCAGAGATCGAAGACGGGACTTCCCCACGGTGAGGGATACGCAGTATTTT. Residues: CATSRDRRRDFPTVRDTQYF. Complete variable domain (other parts from reference TRBV15 and TRBJ2-3): DAMVIQNPRYQVTQFGKPVTLSCSQTLNHNVMYWYQQKSSQAPKLLFHYYDKDFNNEADTPDNFQSRRPNTSFCFLDIRSPGLGDTAMYLCATSRDRRRDFPTVRDTQYFGPGTRLTVL.

The chain couples TRBV19 to TRBJ1-5, with 11 bases identical to TRBD1. The V gene's germline CDR1 is LNHDA and CDR2 SQIVND (reference sequence). V lost 4 bases and J lost 6; bases outside the gene matches: 5. The length of the CDR3 is 15 residues. The DNA for the CDR3 is TGTGCCAGTAGTAGACGGACAGGGGGCAGTCAGCCCCAGCATTTT. Translated: CASSRRTGGSQPQHF. Full variable domain (remainder filled in from reference TRBV19 and TRBJ1-5): DGGITQSPKYLFRKEGQNVTLSCEQNLNHDAMYWYRQDPGQGLRLIYYSQIVNDFQKGDIAEGYSVSREKKESFPLTVTSAQKNPTAFYLCASSRRTGGSQPQHFGDGTRLSIL.

V and J are TRBV19 and TRBJ2-1; TRBD2 agrees at 12 bases. The CDR3 loop spans 16 amino acids. Germline trimming cut 8 bases from V and 7 bases from J; bases unmatched to any gene: 12. In germline, CDR1 is LNHDA, CDR2 SQIVND (reference sequence). CDR3 nucleotides: TGTGCCAGTTCTCCCCCGTCTAGCGGGGGGGCAAATGAGCAGTTCTTC. Its translation: CASSPPSSGGANEQFF.

The chain recombines TRBV2 with TRBJ2-6; 7 bases fit TRBD1. The germline V gene encodes CDR1 SNHLY and CDR2 FYNNEI. The CDR3 is 15 amino acids. V shed 5 bases, J shed 2 bases, and the junction held 3 bases outside the gene matches. The CDR3 loop is CASSSGGAGANVLTF. The CDR3 nucleotides are TGTGCCAGCAGTTCAGGGGGAGCTGGGGCCAACGTCCTGACTTTC.

The V gene is TRBV5-1, the J gene TRBJ1-6; 9 positions match TRBD1. Trimming took 4 bases from V and 7 from J; bases not matched to a gene: 3. There are 14 residues in the CDR3. Germline CDR1 reads SGHRS; CDR2 reads YFSETQ. The CDR3 sequence is CASSKDRGNSPLHF. The CDR3 bases are TGCGCCAGCAGCAAAGACAGGGGGAATTCACCCCTCCACTTT.

V usage is TRBV10-3 and J usage is TRBJ2-1, with 9 bases lining up with TRBD1. CDR3 length: 15 amino acids. From germline, CDR1 is ENHRY and CDR2 SYGVKD. V shed 6 bases, J shed 8 bases, and the junction held 11 bases outside the gene matches. As DNA, the CDR3 is TGTGCCATCAGGGAGACCGGGACAGGGACGGATGAGCAGTTCTTC. Translated, it gives CAIRETGTGTDEQFF.

The chain combines TRBV7-3 with TRBJ1-2; weak D call: TRBD1 (5 bases). CDR3 size: 15 residues. V was shortened by 4 bases and J by 4 bases, with 16 bases between the two germline ends. CDR1 is SGHTA, CDR2 FQGTGA, per germline. Here the CDR3 DNA reads TGTGCCAGCAGCTCAACAGGAATCCCGGGCTATGGCTACACCTTC. It codes for CASSSTGIPGYGYTF.

In this sample, this clone turned up a few times. The rearrangement links TRBV3-1 (or the pseudogene TRBV3-2) to TRBJ2-7; a possible D gene is TRBD1 (5 bases). CDR1 LGHDT and CDR2 YNNKEL come from the germline V gene (reference sequence). The V and J ends lost 10 bases and 6 bases respectively, with 19 bases between them. The CDR3 contains 13 residues. The CDR3 nucleotides are TGTGCCACTCCGGACATTTCCCTTTCCGAGCAGTACTTC. It encodes CATPDISLSEQYF.

The genes are TRBV6-5 and TRBJ1-1, with D possibly being TRBD1 (5 bases). This CDR3 contains 15 residues. The V gene's germline CDR1 is MNHEY and CDR2 SVGAGI. V gave up 6 bases and J gave up 1 base, with 15 bases separating them. The CDR3 region has the DNA TGTGCCAGCAGGCGACCTACGACAGAGAACACTGAAGCTTTCTTT. As protein: CASRRPTTENTEAFF.

The CDR3 loop is CASSEARNKRGEETQYF. CDR3 sequence (DNA): TGTGCCAGCAGTGAAGCGCGTAACAAGCGGGGGGAAGAGACCCAGTACTTC. V is TRBV6-1 and J is TRBJ2-5, with 9 bases that match TRBD2. This CDR3 is built from 17 residues. J was trimmed by 3 bases and V by 0 bases; bases with no gene match: 8. Germline CDR1 reads MNHNS; CDR2 reads SASEGT.